These 23 T cell receptor beta chains share one sample of origin, sequenced in a study of OX40 agonist ivuxolimab in advanced cancers. Produced via immunoSEQ multiplex PCR; TCRdb's table is partial and in-frame only. The sample records 75,000 to 90,000 clones, more than 85% being singletons. Sample: CD4+ or CD8+ T cells sorted from blood, taken in a trial of the OX40 agonist ivuxolimab. The receptors derive from an adult with an advanced solid tumor such as melanoma, head and neck, liver or kidney cancer.

This clone was recorded only once. The genes are TRBV18 and TRBJ2-7; 7 bases are a match to TRBD2. This CDR3 is built from 13 residues. Germline loops: CDR1 KGHSH, CDR2 LQKENI. V shed 3 bases, J shed 5 bases, and the junction held 4 bases outside the gene matches. For the CDR3, the DNA is TGTGCCAGCTCACCCGGGACTACCAACGAGCAGTACTTC. Its translation: CASSPGTTNEQYF.

This chain joins TRBV25-1 and TRBJ2-3; perhaps TRBD1 as D (5 bases). Germline loops: CDR1 MGHDK, CDR2 SYGVNS. The CDR3 runs to 14 residues. Deletions cut 3 bases from V and 5 bases from J, with 12 bases between. The CDR3 region is CASSEWAGQDTQYF. Here the CDR3 DNA reads TGTGCCAGCAGTGAGTGGGCTGGACAAGATACGCAGTATTTT.

The gene calls are TRBV25-1 and TRBJ2-1; a possible D gene is TRBD1 (6 bases). The V end lost 6 bases, the J end lost 3 bases, and 15 bases lay between the germline ends. The CDR3 is 15 residues long. CDR1 is MGHDK, CDR2 SYGVNS, per germline. In DNA form, the CDR3 reads TGTGCCAGCAGCTACCGATCGACAGGCTACAATGAGCAGTTCTTC. Translation: CASSYRSTGYNEQFF.

This chain connects TRBV7-2 to TRBJ1-5; weak D call: TRBD1 (5 bases). V gave up 8 bases and J gave up 3 bases, with 11 bases separating them. The CDR3 covers 13 residues. Germline loops: CDR1 SGHTA, CDR2 FQGNSA. Here the CDR3 reads CASGAHFNQPQHF. The CDR3 DNA sequence: TGTGCCAGCGGGGCACATTTCAATCAGCCCCAGCATTTT.

V gene TRBV19 combines with J gene TRBJ2-3; D is undetermined. The CDR3 is 14 amino acids. The ends were cut back, 3 bases at V and 2 bases at J, with 9 bases in the middle. Germline V gene data show CDR1 as LNHDA and CDR2 as SQIVND (reference sequence). The CDR3 bases are TGTGCCAGTAGTATGGCTCATCCCACAGATACGCAGTATTTT. It translates to CASSMAHPTDTQYF.

V is TRBV6-1 and J is TRBJ1-5; maybe TRBD1 (5 bases). This CDR3 contains 12 residues. The germline V and J ends were trimmed by 7 bases and 7 bases, with 11 bases remaining between them. CDR1 and CDR2 from the germline V gene are MNHNS and SASEGT. CDR3: CASTPGKQPQHF. In DNA, the CDR3 is TGTGCCAGCACCCCAGGGAAACAGCCCCAGCATTTT.

The J gene is TRBJ1-4, the V gene TRBV5-6; D perhaps matches TRBD1 (6 bases). The CDR3 runs to 14 residues. Germline assignment: CDR1 SGHDT and CDR2 YYEEEE. V dropped 0 bases and J dropped 3 bases, with 6 bases sitting between them. CDR3 nucleotide sequence: TGTGCCAGCAGCTTGGCAGGGGCTAATGAAAAACTGTTTTTT. This codes for CASSLAGANEKLFF.

The chain recombines TRBV5-4 with TRBJ2-1; perhaps TRBD2 as D (6 bases). The CDR3 totals 16 residues. Germline loops: CDR1 SGHNT, CDR2 YYREEE (reference sequence). Between the trimmed V and J ends, which lost 4 bases and 1 base, there was a span of 15 bases. CDR3 region: CASSLPGSGSYNEQFF. CDR3 sequence (DNA): TGTGCCAGCAGCCTCCCGGGAAGCGGGTCCTACAATGAGCAGTTCTTC.

The chain carries TRBV13 and TRBJ2-6; D remains unclear. Trimming left V 7 bases short and J 0 bases short, with 10 bases between. The CDR3 is 15 amino acids. Germline-derived CDR1 and CDR2 are PRHDT and FYEKMQ (reference sequence). CDR3 amino acids: CASTLTGSGANVLTF. Here the CDR3 DNA reads TGTGCCAGCACCCTAACGGGCTCTGGGGCCAACGTCCTGACTTTC.

The chain links TRBV5-1 to TRBJ2-7; D assignment may be TRBD1 or TRBD2 (5 bases each). V dropped 4 bases and J dropped 3 bases, with 17 bases sitting between them. The CDR3 covers 15 residues. Per germline, CDR1 SGHRS and CDR2 YFSETQ. Here the CDR3 DNA reads TGCGCCAGCAGCACGGGAACAGGCCCGATCTACGAGCAGTACTTC. Translated: CASSTGTGPIYEQYF.

The chain employs TRBV6-5 and TRBJ1-2; D uncertain. CDR3 length equals 12 residues. V lost 7 bases and J lost 4, with 10 bases in between. CDR1 is MNHEY and CDR2 is SVGAGI in the germline V gene. The CDR3 here is CASKEGSYGYTF. In nucleotides, the CDR3 is TGTGCCAGCAAGGAGGGAAGCTATGGCTACACCTTC.

J is TRBJ2-7 and V is TRBV7-6; 9 bases align to TRBD2. Per the germline V gene, CDR1 is SGHVS and CDR2 is FNYEAQ. V dropped 3 bases and J dropped 1; count of bases not matched to a gene: 4. The CDR3 totals 15 residues. The CDR3 nucleotides are TGTGCCAGCAGCTTGAGCGGGAGGCTATCCTACGAGCAGTACTTC. Its translation: CASSLSGRLSYEQYF.

About this clone: Sequence at one end of the junction differs from germline and may be a read error. The chain couples TRBV7-7 to TRBJ2-1, with D possibly being TRBD1 (6 bases). Germline CDR1 and CDR2: SSHAT and FNYEAQ (reference sequence). CDR3 length: 17 residues. This chain's CDR3 is CASSLNTGPSSYNEQFF. CDR3 bases: TGTGCTAGCAGCTTAAACACAGGGCCCAGCTCCTACAATGAGCAGTTCTTC.

The chain employs TRBV15 and TRBJ2-7, with a tentative D call TRBD1 (5 bases). V was cut by 3 bases and J by 2 bases, with 8 bases left in between. CDR1 LNHNV and CDR2 YYDKDF come from the germline V gene (reference sequence). CDR3 size: 13 residues. The CDR3: CATSRDTPYEQYF. The CDR3 nucleotides are TGTGCCACCAGCAGGGACACCCCCTACGAGCAGTACTTC.

This clone is a singleton in its sample. The chain combines TRBV6-6 with TRBJ2-1; 7 nucleotides align to TRBD2. Germline CDR1 is MNHNY and CDR2 is SVGAGI (reference sequence). The V segment lost 5 bases and the J segment 2 bases; nucleotides outside the gene matches: 6. The CDR3 has 15 amino acids. This chain's CDR3 is CASSHLAETYNEQFF. CDR3 coding DNA: TGTGCCAGCAGTCACCTAGCGGAAACCTACAATGAGCAGTTCTTC.

As DNA, the CDR3 is TGCAGTGCTAGGAAAGGGGAGACCCAGTACTTC. Translating it yields CSARKGETQYF. The chain carries TRBV20-1 and TRBJ2-5; D call uncertain. Trimming took off 3 bases at V and 5 bases at J, with 7 bases between the two ends. Germline lookup yields CDR1 DFQATT and CDR2 SNEGSKA (reference sequence). This CDR3 spans 11 amino acids.

The chain recombines TRBV27 with TRBJ1-5; no firm D call. Trimming left V 8 bases short and J 0 bases short, with 14 bases between. The V gene's germline CDR1 is MNHEY and CDR2 SMNVEV (reference sequence). This CDR3 contains 15 residues. The CDR3 DNA follows: TGTGCCAGCGGACTAAGTGTTTATAGCAATCAGCCCCAGCATTTT. It yields the protein CASGLSVYSNQPQHF.

The chain recombines TRBV5-1 with TRBJ2-5, with D perhaps TRBD1 (6 bases). The germline V gene encodes CDR1 SGHRS and CDR2 YFSETQ. The V end lost 1 base, the J end lost 4 bases, and 11 bases lay between the germline ends. The CDR3 totals 14 residues. The CDR3 sequence is CASSLKAGAETQYF. The CDR3 DNA sequence: TGCGCCAGCAGCTTGAAGGCAGGGGCAGAGACCCAGTACTTC.

The chain carries TRBV5-3 and TRBJ2-5; 7 bases are shared with TRBD2. TRBV5-3 is an ORF; its function is uncertain. The J segment lost 2 bases and the V segment lost 4 bases, leaving 8 bases of the junction unmatched. This CDR3 is built from 15 residues. In DNA form, the CDR3 reads TGTGCCAGAAGCCAAAATAGGACTAGACAAGAGACCCAGTACTTC. Protein: CARSQNRTRQETQYF.

The chain couples TRBV6-6 to TRBJ1-5; no clear D gene. CDR1 is MNHNY, CDR2 SVGAGI, per germline (reference sequence). V lost 2 bases and J lost 7, with 15 bases in between. The CDR3 is 15 residues long. CDR3 residues: CASSYRDSLPQPQHF. In nucleotides, the CDR3 is TGTGCCAGCAGTTACCGAGACTCTCTCCCCCAGCCCCAGCATTTT.

This rearrangement joins TRBV4-1 to TRBJ2-7; 8 bases align to TRBD2. This CDR3 is built from 15 residues. The germline CDR1 and CDR2 sequences are MGHRA and YSYEKL. The V and J ends lost 1 base and 7 bases, in that order; junction bases with no gene match: 9. The CDR3 sequence: CASSQVTEVAGEQYF. The CDR3 coding sequence is TGCGCCAGCAGCCAAGTCACTGAGGTAGCGGGGGAGCAGTACTTC.

This chain uses TRBV6-6 with TRBJ2-7; TRBD1 might be the D (6 bases). Germline CDR1 and CDR2: MNHNY and SVGAGI (reference sequence). The CDR3 has 12 amino acids. V was pared by 11 bases and J by 8 bases, with 19 bases between. The CDR3 sequence is CAGGRDSLQQYF. The CDR3, as DNA: TGTGCCGGGGGCAGGGATTCACTCCAGCAGTACTTC.

V gene TRBV6-5 combines with J gene TRBJ2-5; 8 bases are a match to TRBD2. The J call may be incorrect, as the DNA end agrees better with TRBJ2-7. The CDR3 has 15 amino acids. Germline V gene lookup returns CDR1 MNHEY and CDR2 SVGAGI. The CDR3: CASSYRGGPSYEQYF. CDR3 nucleotide sequence: TGTGCCAGCAGTTATCGGGGGGGCCCCTCCTACGAGCAGTACTTC.